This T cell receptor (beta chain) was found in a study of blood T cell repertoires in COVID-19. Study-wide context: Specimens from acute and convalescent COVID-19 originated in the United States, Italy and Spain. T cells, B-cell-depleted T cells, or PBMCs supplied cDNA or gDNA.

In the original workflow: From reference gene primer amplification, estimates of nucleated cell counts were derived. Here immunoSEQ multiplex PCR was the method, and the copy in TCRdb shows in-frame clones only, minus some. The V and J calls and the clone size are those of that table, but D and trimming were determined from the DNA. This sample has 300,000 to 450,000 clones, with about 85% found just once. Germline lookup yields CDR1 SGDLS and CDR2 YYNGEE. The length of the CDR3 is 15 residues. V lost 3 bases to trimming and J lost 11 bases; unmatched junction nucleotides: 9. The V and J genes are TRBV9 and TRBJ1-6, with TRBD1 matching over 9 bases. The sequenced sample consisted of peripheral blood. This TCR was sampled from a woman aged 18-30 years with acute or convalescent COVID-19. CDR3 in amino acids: CASSETGTGSAPLHF. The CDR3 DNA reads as TGTGCCAGCAGCGAGACCGGGACAGGGAGCGCACCCCTCCACTTT.